This passage covers 32 T cell receptor beta chains from one sample sequenced in a study of shared clonotypes between healthy human individuals. Libraries were prepared by immunoSEQ multiplex PCR; TCRdb keeps only in-frame clonotypes and omits some of them. The sample gives nearly 1 million clones, approximately 76% of which show up once; about 1.5% is in the top ten. Sequencing input: memory CD4+ T cells sorted from blood. The subset is: CD45RA-negative fraction. These receptors were taken from a man aged 18 to 30 in good health.

There are a few counts of this clone. Different DNA sequences within this sample yield the same CDR3. The gene calls are TRBV9 and TRBJ2-5; 9 bases line up with TRBD2. This CDR3 is 14 amino acids long. The V segment lost 3 bases and the J segment 3 bases; nucleotides outside the gene matches: 3. The germline V gene encodes CDR1 SGDLS and CDR2 YYNGEE. The CDR3 here is CASSALAGKETQYF. The CDR3 nucleotides read TGTGCCAGCAGCGCCCTAGCGGGAAAAGAGACCCAGTACTTC.

The V call is TRBV25-1, the J call TRBJ1-2, with 10 bases fitting TRBD1. J was trimmed by 8 bases and V by 5 bases; bases with no gene match: 11. The CDR3 has 15 residues. From germline, CDR1 is MGHDK and CDR2 SYGVNS. CDR3 in DNA: TGTGCCAGCAGTCAAAGACAGGGGGCGCTTGGAGGCTACACCTTC. Protein sequence: CASSQRQGALGGYTF.

The chain links TRBV11-3 to TRBJ2-6; 7 bases are a match to TRBD1. The trim removed 2 bases at V and 1 base at J, leaving 2 bases unmatched. Germline CDR1 reads SGHNT; CDR2 reads YENEEA. The CDR3 has 16 amino acids. Here the CDR3 reads CASSLRQGSGANVLTF. The CDR3 DNA reads as TGTGCCAGCAGCTTACGACAGGGTTCTGGGGCCAACGTCCTGACTTTC.

V gene TRBV5-6 combines with J gene TRBJ2-2; TRBD2 might be the D (5 bases). The CDR3 is 15 residues long. Germline values: CDR1 SGHDT, CDR2 YYEEEE. V lost 0 bases and J lost 2, with 8 bases in between. The CDR3 loop reads CASSLGGINTGELFF. The CDR3 bases are TGTGCCAGCAGCTTGGGAGGGATTAACACCGGGGAGCTGTTTTTT. The full variable domain, its missing parts supplied by reference TRBV5-6 and TRBJ2-2, is DAGVTQSPTHLIKTRGQQVTLRCSPKSGHDTVSWYQQALGQGPQFIFQYYEEEERQRGNFPDRFSGHQFPNYSSELNVNALLLGDSALYLCASSLGGINTGELFFGEGSRLTVL.

The CDR3 coding sequence is TGTGCCAGCAGCCCCCCCGGGCTAGCGAAATCCTCCCACTACGAGCAGTACTTC. As protein: CASSPPGLAKSSHYEQYF. This chain uses TRBV13 with TRBJ2-7; D may be TRBD2 (6 bases). Germline-derived CDR1 and CDR2 are PRHDT and FYEKMQ (reference sequence). This CDR3 spans 18 amino acids. Trimming pared 5 bases from V and 3 bases from J, leaving 26 bases between.

This sequence joins TRBV5-6 and TRBJ2-1, with TRBD2 identical over 15 bases. Germline lookup yields CDR1 SGHDT and CDR2 YYEEEE. The CDR3 runs to 17 residues. J was trimmed by 8 bases and V by 2 bases; bases with no gene match: 8. The CDR3 reads CASSFVGLAGGLYEQFF. The CDR3 DNA sequence: TGTGCCAGCAGCTTCGTTGGACTAGCGGGGGGGCTCTATGAGCAGTTCTTC.

A word on this clone: A much larger clone differs by one base, so this may be a read error. The chain joins TRBV10-3 to TRBJ2-1; D is perhaps TRBD2 (6 bases). The CDR3 consists of 12 residues. CDR1 is ENHRY and CDR2 is SYGVKD in the germline V gene. Trimming took off 3 bases at V and 7 bases at J, with 7 bases between the two ends. The CDR3: CAISDGGNEQFF. The CDR3 DNA is TGTGCCATCAGTGACGGGGGAAATGAGCAGTTCTTC.

The chain carries TRBV7-9 and TRBJ1-2, with TRBD1 identical over 7 bases. This CDR3 has 14 residues. The germline CDR1 and CDR2 sequences are SEHNR and FQNEAQ (reference sequence). The V segment lost 5 bases and the J segment 4 bases; nucleotides outside the gene matches: 7. CDR3 DNA sequence: TGTGCCAGCAGCGAAAGGACAGGAGTCTATGGCTACACCTTC. This sequence encodes CASSERTGVYGYTF. Drawing the rest from reference TRBV7-9 and TRBJ1-2, the complete variable domain is DTGVSQNPRHKITKRGQNVTFRCDPISEHNRLYWYRQTLGQGPEFLTYFQNEAQLEKSRLLSDRFSAERPKGSFSTLEIQRTEQGDSAMYLCASSERTGVYGYTFGSGTRLTVV.

This chain links TRBV10-3 with TRBJ2-5; D unresolved. V lost 3 bases, J lost 5 bases, and 13 bases lay in between. The CDR3 loop spans 14 amino acids. The V gene's germline CDR1 is ENHRY and CDR2 SYGVKD. CDR3: CAISEMAAKETQYF. The CDR3 DNA reads as TGTGCCATCAGTGAAATGGCCGCGAAGGAGACCCAGTACTTC.

This chain joins TRBV7-2 and TRBJ1-2; D not certain. Germline assignment: CDR1 SGHTA and CDR2 FQGNSA. Trimming took off 5 bases at V and 0 bases at J, with 10 bases between the two ends. The CDR3 is made up of 14 amino acids. The CDR3 nucleotides read TGTGCCAGCAGCCCCCAACATGCTAACTATGGCTACACCTTC. Protein product: CASSPQHANYGYTF.

The rearrangement links TRBV19 to TRBJ2-5; D ambiguous. Germline CDR1 reads LNHDA; CDR2 reads SQIVND (reference sequence). CDR3 length: 13 residues. Between the trimmed V and J ends, which lost 5 bases and 4 bases, there was a span of 11 bases. In DNA, the CDR3 is TGTGCCAGTAGTTCGTCCAGAGTAGAGACCCAGTACTTC. Encoded protein: CASSSSRVETQYF.

This chain joins TRBV7-9 and TRBJ1-1, with TRBD1 as a possible D gene (5 bases). The CDR3 totals 14 residues. Trimming pared 1 base from V and 4 bases from J, leaving 10 bases between. Germline V gives CDR1 SEHNR, CDR2 FQNEAQ (reference sequence). The CDR3, as DNA: TGTGCCAGCAGCTTAGGGGGGTTCGGCACTGAAGCTTTCTTT. Amino acid sequence: CASSLGGFGTEAFF.

The chain recombines TRBV7-6 with TRBJ2-5; D remains unclear. In germline, CDR1 is SGHVS, CDR2 FNYEAQ. The germline V and J ends were trimmed by 5 bases and 1 base, with 17 bases remaining between them. CDR3 length equals 16 residues. The CDR3 sequence is CASSPFGGKPQETQYF. As DNA, the CDR3 is TGTGCCAGCAGCCCTTTCGGTGGGAAGCCCCAAGAGACCCAGTACTTC.

This clone appeared many times. V is TRBV7-9 and J is TRBJ2-5; 10 bases fit TRBD1. This CDR3 spans 15 amino acids. The germline CDR1 and CDR2 sequences are SEHNR and FQNEAQ (reference sequence). J was trimmed by 5 bases and V by 5 bases; bases with no gene match: 8. Here the CDR3 reads CASSPTTGGLETQYF. Written as DNA, the CDR3 is TGTGCCAGCAGCCCGACGACAGGGGGCTTGGAGACCCAGTACTTC. Drawing the rest from reference TRBV7-9 and TRBJ2-5, the complete variable domain is DTGVSQNPRHKITKRGQNVTFRCDPISEHNRLYWYRQTLGQGPEFLTYFQNEAQLEKSRLLSDRFSAERPKGSFSTLEIQRTEQGDSAMYLCASSPTTGGLETQYFGPGTRLLVL.

In its sample, this clone was seen a few times. The rearrangement joins TRBV27 to TRBJ1-1, with no clear D. Germline V gene data show CDR1 as MNHEY and CDR2 as SMNVEV (reference sequence). This CDR3 is built from 15 residues. Deletions cut 0 bases from V and 1 base from J, with 9 bases between. CDR3 coding DNA: TGTGCCAGCAGTTTATCGCGGAACTGGAACACTGAAGCTTTCTTT. The encoded protein is CASSLSRNWNTEAFF.

The J gene is TRBJ2-1, the V gene TRBV30, with D perhaps TRBD2 (6 bases). The CDR3 runs 17 residues. Trimming stripped 0 bases from V and 0 bases from J, with 15 bases between. The germline V gene has CDR1 GTSNPN and CDR2 SVGIG (reference sequence). Here the CDR3 DNA reads TGTGCCTGGAGTGTAGGTCTTAGCGGAAGCTCCTACAATGAGCAGTTCTTC. Protein product: CAWSVGLSGSSYNEQFF.

This chain uses TRBV19 with TRBJ2-3; D perhaps matches TRBD2 (6 bases). The CDR3 consists of 15 residues. Germline V gives CDR1 LNHDA, CDR2 SQIVND (reference sequence). Trimming shortened V by 4 bases and J by 2 bases, and 13 bases separated the two germline ends. The CDR3 protein is CASSSRDLITDTQYF. CDR3 nucleotide sequence: TGTGCCAGTAGTAGCCGGGACTTAATCACAGATACGCAGTATTTT.

This clone came up a few times. The chain recombines TRBV28 with TRBJ1-1; 8 bases align to TRBD1. V shed 5 bases, J shed 4 bases, and the junction held 9 bases outside the gene matches. Germline CDR1 reads MDHEN; CDR2 reads SYDVKM. This CDR3 has 15 residues. The CDR3 DNA reads as TGTGCCAGCAGTCCGAGGACAGGGAGGGTCACTGAAGCTTTCTTT. Its translation: CASSPRTGRVTEAFF. The variable domain in full, with the rest retrieved from reference TRBV28 and TRBJ1-1, is DVKVTQSSRYLVKRTGEKVFLECVQDMDHENMFWYRQDPGLGLRLIYFSYDVKMKEKGDIPEGYSVSREKKERFSLILESASTNQTSMYLCASSPRTGRVTEAFFGQGTRLTVV.

This clone appeared once. Other DNA sequences in the same sample also yield this CDR3. The J gene is TRBJ1-5, the V gene TRBV5-1, with D possibly matching TRBD1 (5 bases). The CDR3 is 15 amino acids. Germline CDR1 and CDR2: SGHRS and YFSETQ. V was cut by 0 bases and J by 4 bases, with 11 bases left in between. The CDR3 coding sequence is TGCGCCAGCAGCTTGGAAGGGGTTGGTAATCAGCCCCAGCATTTT. Translation: CASSLEGVGNQPQHF.

This clone was counted between two and nine times. The chain uses TRBV5-1 and TRBJ2-2; no definite D call. Germline CDR1 is SGHRS and CDR2 is YFSETQ. V dropped 0 bases and J dropped 2 bases, with 8 bases sitting between them. The CDR3 runs 15 residues. CDR3 residues: CASSLANFNTGELFF. As DNA, the CDR3 is TGCGCCAGCAGCTTGGCTAATTTCAACACCGGGGAGCTGTTTTTT. Complete variable domain (other parts from reference TRBV5-1 and TRBJ2-2): KAGVTQTPRYLIKTRGQQVTLSCSPISGHRSVSWYQQTPGQGLQFLFEYFSETQRNKGNFPGRFSGRQFSNSRSEMNVSTLELGDSALYLCASSLANFNTGELFFGEGSRLTVL.

The J gene is TRBJ2-3, the V gene TRBV11-3; 7 nucleotides line up with TRBD2. This CDR3 is built from 16 residues. Losses at the gene ends were 1 base for V and 0 bases for J; bases not matched to a gene: 4. Germline lookup yields CDR1 SGHNT and CDR2 YENEEA. CDR3 DNA sequence: TGTGCCAGCAGCTTAGGCGCGGGACTAAGCACAGATACGCAGTATTTT. It codes for CASSLGAGLSTDTQYF. Together with reference TRBV11-3 and TRBJ2-3, the CDR3 gives the full variable domain: EAGVVQSPRYKIIEKKQPVAFWCNPISGHNTLYWYLQNLGQGPELLIRYENEEAVDDSQLPKDRFSAERLKGVDSTLKIQPAELGDSAVYLCASSLGAGLSTDTQYFGPGTRLTVL.

The chain is built from TRBV30 and TRBJ1-5, with no clear D. The CDR3 covers 13 residues. The V end was cut by 1 base, the J end by 5 bases, with 9 bases between. Germline CDR1 reads GTSNPN; CDR2 reads SVGIG (reference sequence). The CDR3 DNA sequence: TGTGCCTGGAGTGCCGAGGGAGATCAGCCCCAGCATTTT. It encodes CAWSAEGDQPQHF.

This chain joins TRBV10-3 and TRBJ2-7; 10 bases are shared with TRBD1. There are 15 residues in the CDR3. Germline V CDR1 and CDR2: ENHRY, SYGVKD. V lost 3 bases and J lost 2; bases outside the gene matches: 4. The CDR3 spells CAISDRGQGAYEQYF. The CDR3 DNA reads TGTGCCATCAGTGACCGAGGACAGGGGGCCTACGAGCAGTACTTC.

The chain recombines TRBV30 with TRBJ2-1; TRBD2 aligns across 13 bases. J gave up 8 bases and V 8 bases, and 9 bases lay outside the gene matches. The CDR3 extends over 14 amino acids. From germline, CDR1 is GTSNPN and CDR2 SVGIG (reference sequence). The CDR3 DNA is TGTGCCGGCCCCACTAGCGGGAGGGACGATGAGCAGTTCTTC. As protein: CAGPTSGRDDEQFF.

The V gene is TRBV30, the J gene TRBJ2-7, with D possibly TRBD2 on 5 matching bases. Germline assignment: CDR1 GTSNPN and CDR2 SVGIG (reference sequence). CDR3 size: 11 residues. The V end lost 8 bases, the J end lost 6 bases, and 14 bases lay between the germline ends. CDR3: CARGSPSEQYF. The CDR3 coding sequence is TGTGCCCGGGGTTCACCAAGCGAGCAGTACTTC.

This clone turned up a few times. This sequence joins TRBV5-6 and TRBJ2-2; either TRBD1 or TRBD2 may fit D (5 bases each). The CDR3 is 18 amino acids. CDR1 is SGHDT and CDR2 is YYEEEE in the germline V gene. Between the trimmed V and J ends, which lost 0 bases and 0 bases, there was a span of 15 bases. The CDR3 is CASSLGGLGPPNTGELFF. The CDR3 DNA follows: TGTGCCAGCAGCTTGGGTGGTTTGGGACCCCCGAACACCGGGGAGCTGTTTTTT.

The V gene is TRBV5-1, the J gene TRBJ1-1; perhaps TRBD1 as D (5 bases). The CDR3 is 13 amino acids. CDR1 SGHRS and CDR2 YFSETQ come from the germline V gene. Trimming left V 0 bases short and J 8 bases short, with 11 bases between. In DNA, the CDR3 is TGCGCCAGCAGCTTGGGAAAGGGGTCCGAAGCTTTCTTT. Protein product: CASSLGKGSEAFF.

This clone was found a few times. The genes are TRBV6-5 and TRBJ1-2, with D uncertain. The CDR3 sequence is 12 residues long. Germline lookup yields CDR1 MNHEY and CDR2 SVGAGI. Deletions cut 8 bases from V and 4 bases from J, with 11 bases between. The CDR3 DNA reads TGTGCCAGCTTAGGCGACGGCTATGGCTACACCTTC. This sequence encodes CASLGDGYGYTF.

The V and J genes are TRBV6-6 and TRBJ1-5; a weak D match, TRBD1 (6 bases). The CDR3 extends over 13 amino acids. The V gene's germline CDR1 is MNHNY and CDR2 SVGAGI (reference sequence). The germline V and J ends were trimmed by 7 bases and 6 bases, with 13 bases remaining between them. The CDR3 nucleotides read TGTGCCAGCAAGGCGGGGGGCGGTCAGCCCCAGCATTTT. Amino acid sequence: CASKAGGGQPQHF.

The V gene is TRBV18, the J gene TRBJ2-3; 11 bases are a match to TRBD2. The V gene's germline CDR1 is KGHSH and CDR2 LQKENI. There are 16 residues in the CDR3. After removal of 2 bases from V and 5 bases from J, the junction contained 6 bases not matched to a gene. The CDR3 DNA follows: TGTGCCAGCTCACCATCCGGTAGCGGGAGGGTAGATACGCAGTATTTT. Translation: CASSPSGSGRVDTQYF. Full variable domain (rest looked up from reference TRBV18 and TRBJ2-3): NAGVMQNPRHLVRRRGQEARLRCSPMKGHSHVYWYRQLPEEGLKFMVYLQKENIIDESGMPKERFSAEFPKEGPSILRIQQVVRGDSAAYFCASSPSGSGRVDTQYFGPGTRLTVL.

The J gene is TRBJ1-4, the V gene TRBV2; D not certain. CDR1 and CDR2 (germline): SNHLY, FYNNEI. V lost 7 bases and J lost 1, with 7 bases in between. The length of the CDR3 is 13 residues. CDR3 coding DNA: TGTGCCAGCATTAGGGTAACTAATGAAAAACTGTTTTTT. This gives the protein CASIRVTNEKLFF.

The rearrangement joins TRBV11-2 to TRBJ2-7; possible D gene TRBD2, 7 bases. Trimming left V 5 bases short and J 7 bases short, with 27 bases between. The CDR3 length is 17 residues. The germline V gene has CDR1 SGHAT and CDR2 FQNNGV. The CDR3 loop reads CASSQRGGTTSISEQYF. CDR3 coding DNA: TGTGCCAGCAGCCAAAGGGGGGGGACAACCAGCATTTCGGAGCAGTACTTC.